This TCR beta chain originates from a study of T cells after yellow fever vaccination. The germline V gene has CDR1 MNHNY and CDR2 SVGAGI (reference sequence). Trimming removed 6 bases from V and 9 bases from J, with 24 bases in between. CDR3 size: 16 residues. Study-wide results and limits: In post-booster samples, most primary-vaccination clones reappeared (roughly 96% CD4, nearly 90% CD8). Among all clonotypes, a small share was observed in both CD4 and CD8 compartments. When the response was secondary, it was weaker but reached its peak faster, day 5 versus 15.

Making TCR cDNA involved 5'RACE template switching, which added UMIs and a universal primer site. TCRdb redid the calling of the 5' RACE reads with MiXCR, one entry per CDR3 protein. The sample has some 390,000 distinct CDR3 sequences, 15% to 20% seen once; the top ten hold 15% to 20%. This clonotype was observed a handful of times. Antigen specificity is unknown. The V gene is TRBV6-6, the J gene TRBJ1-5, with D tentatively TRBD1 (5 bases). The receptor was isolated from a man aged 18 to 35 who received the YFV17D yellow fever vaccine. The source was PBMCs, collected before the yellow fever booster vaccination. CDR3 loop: CASSHSGGGGYSPQHF. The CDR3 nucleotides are TGTGCCAGCAGCCACAGCGGGGGGGGAGGATACTCGCCCCAGCATTTT.